The entry below gives a single TCR beta chain sequence along with its context. These data are taken from a study of regulatory T cells in long-lasting Graves disease. Arm-PCR of CDR3 regions and iRepertoire HTBI primers were the basis on which TCR beta libraries were built. Per the study methods: Taken together, the samples had 62 TRBV and more than twelve TRBJ segments identified. MiXCR, applied by TCRdb to the multiplex PCR reads, yields one record per CDR3 protein. The V and J calls were determined by TCRdb, not by the authors. The sample holds roughly 450,000 distinct CDR3 sequences, approximately 23% seen once. Trimming removed 1 base from V and 7 bases from J, with 11 bases in between. The CDR3 runs 13 residues. The germline CDR1 and CDR2 sequences are GTSNPN and SVGIG (reference sequence). The time point is: persistent/refractory GD, antithyroid drugs over 5 years with positive TRAb. PBMC RNA served as the TCR library source. Tubes containing EDTA received about 9.4 milliliters of drawn peripheral blood.

The clonotype originates from a female donor with Graves disease. This material consisted of peripheral blood mononuclear cells (PBMCs), taken when the disease was refractory, from a patient treated with antithyroid drugs. The chain has TRBV30 and TRBJ1-5; possibly TRBD1 for D (6 bases). The CDR3, as DNA: TGTGCCTGGAGTGGGACAGACCCCCAGCCCCAGCATTTT. It yields the protein CAWSGTDPQPQHF.